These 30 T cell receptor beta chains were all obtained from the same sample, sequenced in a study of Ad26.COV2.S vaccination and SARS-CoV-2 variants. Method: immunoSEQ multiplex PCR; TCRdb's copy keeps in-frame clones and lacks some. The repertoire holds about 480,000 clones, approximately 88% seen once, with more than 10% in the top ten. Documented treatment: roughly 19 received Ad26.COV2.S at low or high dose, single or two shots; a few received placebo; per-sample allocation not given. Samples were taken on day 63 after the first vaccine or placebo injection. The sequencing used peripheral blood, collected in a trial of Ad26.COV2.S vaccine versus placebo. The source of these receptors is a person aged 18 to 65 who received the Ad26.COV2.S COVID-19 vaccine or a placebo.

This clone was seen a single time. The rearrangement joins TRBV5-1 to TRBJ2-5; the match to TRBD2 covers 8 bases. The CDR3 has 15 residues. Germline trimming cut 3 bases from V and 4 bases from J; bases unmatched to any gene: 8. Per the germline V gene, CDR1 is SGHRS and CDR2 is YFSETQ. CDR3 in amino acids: CASSSAGTSGETQYF. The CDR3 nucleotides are TGCGCCAGCAGCTCGGCCGGGACTAGTGGAGAGACCCAGTACTTC.

DNA of the CDR3: TGTGCCAGTAGTAGGGGACTCCGGAGCAATCAGCCCCAGCATTTT. The encoded protein is CASSRGLRSNQPQHF. This chain connects TRBV19 to TRBJ1-5; weak D call: TRBD1 (5 bases). V dropped 4 bases and J dropped 1 base, with 11 bases sitting between them. Germline CDR1 and CDR2: LNHDA and SQIVND (reference sequence). There are 15 residues in the CDR3.

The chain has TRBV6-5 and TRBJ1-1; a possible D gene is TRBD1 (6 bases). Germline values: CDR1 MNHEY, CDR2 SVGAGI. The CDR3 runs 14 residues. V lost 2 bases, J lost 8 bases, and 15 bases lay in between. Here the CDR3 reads CASSYGGGHVEAFF. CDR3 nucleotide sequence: TGTGCCAGCAGTTACGGGGGGGGGCATGTGGAAGCTTTCTTT.

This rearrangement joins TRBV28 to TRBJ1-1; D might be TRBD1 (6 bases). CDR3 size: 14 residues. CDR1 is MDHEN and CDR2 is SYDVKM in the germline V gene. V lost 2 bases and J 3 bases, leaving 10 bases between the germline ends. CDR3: CASSLAGEYTEAFF. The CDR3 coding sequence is TGTGCCAGCAGTTTAGCAGGGGAATACACTGAAGCTTTCTTT. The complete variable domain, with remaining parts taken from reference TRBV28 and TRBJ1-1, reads DVKVTQSSRYLVKRTGEKVFLECVQDMDHENMFWYRQDPGLGLRLIYFSYDVKMKEKGDIPEGYSVSREKKERFSLILESASTNQTSMYLCASSLAGEYTEAFFGQGTRLTVV.

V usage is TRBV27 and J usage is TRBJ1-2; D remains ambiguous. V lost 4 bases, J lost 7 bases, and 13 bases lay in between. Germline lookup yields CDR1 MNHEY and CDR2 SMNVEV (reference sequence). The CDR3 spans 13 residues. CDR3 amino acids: CASSSPGIGGYTF. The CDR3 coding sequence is TGTGCCAGCAGTTCACCGGGCATAGGTGGCTACACCTTC.

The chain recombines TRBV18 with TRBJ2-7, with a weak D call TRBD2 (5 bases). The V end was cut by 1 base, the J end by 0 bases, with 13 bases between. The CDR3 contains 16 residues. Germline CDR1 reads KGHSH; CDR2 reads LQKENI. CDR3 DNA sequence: TGTGCCAGCTCACCACGTGGCGGGTCGAGCTCCTACGAGCAGTACTTC. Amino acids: CASSPRGGSSSYEQYF.

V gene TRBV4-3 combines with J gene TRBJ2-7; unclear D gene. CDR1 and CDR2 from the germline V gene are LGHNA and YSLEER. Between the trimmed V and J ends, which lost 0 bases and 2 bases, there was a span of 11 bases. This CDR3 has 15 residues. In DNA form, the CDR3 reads TGCGCCAGCAGCCAAGAATCATTAGCCCCCTACGAGCAGTACTTC. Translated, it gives CASSQESLAPYEQYF.

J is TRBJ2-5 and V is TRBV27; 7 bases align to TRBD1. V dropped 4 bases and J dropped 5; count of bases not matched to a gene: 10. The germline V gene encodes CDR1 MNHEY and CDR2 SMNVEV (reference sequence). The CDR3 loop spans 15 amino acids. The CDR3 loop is CASSSGYRGFETQYF. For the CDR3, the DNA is TGTGCCAGCAGTTCAGGGTACAGGGGCTTTGAGACCCAGTACTTC.

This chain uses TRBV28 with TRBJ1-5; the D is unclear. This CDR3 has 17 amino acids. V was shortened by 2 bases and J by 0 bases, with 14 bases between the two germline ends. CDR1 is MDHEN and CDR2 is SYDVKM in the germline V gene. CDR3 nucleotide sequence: TGTGCCAGCAGTTTACCCCCAGGACGGTATAGCAATCAGCCCCAGCATTTT. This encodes CASSLPPGRYSNQPQHF.

The DNA of the CDR3 is TGCGCCAGCAGCTTGGCGGCGACAGTCTTTTCGGGGGCCAACGTCCTGACTTTC. Residues: CASSLAATVFSGANVLTF. The J gene is TRBJ2-6, the V gene TRBV5-1; a weak D match, TRBD1 (5 bases). The V and J ends lost 0 bases and 4 bases respectively, with 17 bases between them. Germline-derived CDR1 and CDR2 are SGHRS and YFSETQ. The CDR3 covers 18 residues. Together with reference TRBV5-1 and TRBJ2-6, the CDR3 gives the full variable domain: KAGVTQTPRYLIKTRGQQVTLSCSPISGHRSVSWYQQTPGQGLQFLFEYFSETQRNKGNFPGRFSGRQFSNSRSEMNVSTLELGDSALYLCASSLAATVFSGANVLTFGAGSRLTVL.

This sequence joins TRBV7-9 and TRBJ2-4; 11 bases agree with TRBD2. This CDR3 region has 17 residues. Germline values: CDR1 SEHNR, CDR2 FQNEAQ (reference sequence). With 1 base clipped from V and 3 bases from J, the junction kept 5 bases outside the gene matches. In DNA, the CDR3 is TGTGCCAGCAGCTTAGGGGGACTAGCGGACTTCAAAAACATTCAGTACTTC. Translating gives CASSLGGLADFKNIQYF.

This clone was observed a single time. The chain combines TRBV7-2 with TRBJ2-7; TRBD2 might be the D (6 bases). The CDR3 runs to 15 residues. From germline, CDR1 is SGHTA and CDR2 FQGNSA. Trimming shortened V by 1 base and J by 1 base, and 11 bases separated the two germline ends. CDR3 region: CASSLGPGESYEQYF. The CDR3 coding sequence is TGTGCCAGCAGCTTAGGGCCGGGAGAGTCCTACGAGCAGTACTTC.

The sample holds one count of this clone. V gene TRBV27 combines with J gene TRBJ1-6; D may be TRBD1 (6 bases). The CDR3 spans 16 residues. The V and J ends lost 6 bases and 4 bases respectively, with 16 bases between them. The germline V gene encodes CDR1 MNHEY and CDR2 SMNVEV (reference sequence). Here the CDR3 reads CASSLSGQVYNSPLHF. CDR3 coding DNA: TGTGCCAGCAGCCTATCGGGACAAGTTTATAATTCACCCCTCCACTTT.

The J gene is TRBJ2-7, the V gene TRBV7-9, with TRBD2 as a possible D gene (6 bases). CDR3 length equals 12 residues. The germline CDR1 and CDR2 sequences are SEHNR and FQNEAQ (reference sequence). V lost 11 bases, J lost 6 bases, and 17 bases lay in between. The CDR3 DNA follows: TGTGCCTCCGGGACTCCCACCGGCGAGCAGTACTTC. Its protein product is CASGTPTGEQYF. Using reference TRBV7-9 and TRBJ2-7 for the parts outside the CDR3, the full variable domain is DTGVSQNPRHKITKRGQNVTFRCDPISEHNRLYWYRQTLGQGPEFLTYFQNEAQLEKSRLLSDRFSAERPKGSFSTLEIQRTEQGDSAMYLCASGTPTGEQYFGPGTRLTVT.

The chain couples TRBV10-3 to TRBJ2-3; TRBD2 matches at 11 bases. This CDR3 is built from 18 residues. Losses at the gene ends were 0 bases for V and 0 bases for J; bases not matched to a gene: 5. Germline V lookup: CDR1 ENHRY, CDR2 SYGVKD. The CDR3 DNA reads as TGTGCCATCAGTGAGTCAGGAGGGACTAGCGGTAGCACAGATACGCAGTATTTT. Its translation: CAISESGGTSGSTDTQYF.

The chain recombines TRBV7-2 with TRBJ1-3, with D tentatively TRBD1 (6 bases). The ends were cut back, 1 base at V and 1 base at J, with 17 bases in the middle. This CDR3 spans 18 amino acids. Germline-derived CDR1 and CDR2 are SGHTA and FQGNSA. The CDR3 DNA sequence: TGTGCCAGCAGCTTAGTTCTTTCCGGGGGCGCATCTGGAAACACCATATATTTT. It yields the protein CASSLVLSGGASGNTIYF.

CDR3 sequence (DNA): TGTGCCAGCAGCCGGGGGGGGTACACTGAAGCTTTCTTT. Translating it yields CASSRGGYTEAFF. This chain connects TRBV14 to TRBJ1-1, with D tentatively TRBD1 (5 bases). Per the germline V gene, CDR1 is SGHDN and CDR2 is FVKESK. The CDR3 runs 13 residues. Trimming stripped 4 bases from V and 3 bases from J, with 9 bases between.

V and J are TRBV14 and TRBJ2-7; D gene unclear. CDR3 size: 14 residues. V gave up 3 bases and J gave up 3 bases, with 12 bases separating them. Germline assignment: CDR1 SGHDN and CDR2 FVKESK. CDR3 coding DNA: TGTGCCAGCAGCCACGAGCGCAGCTACTACGAGCAGTACTTC. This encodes CASSHERSYYEQYF.

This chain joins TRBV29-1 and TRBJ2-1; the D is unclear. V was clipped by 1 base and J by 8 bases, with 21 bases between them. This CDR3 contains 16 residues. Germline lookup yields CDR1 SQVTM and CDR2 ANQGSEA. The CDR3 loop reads CSVEGILDARVDEQFF. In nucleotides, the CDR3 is TGCAGCGTTGAAGGTATCCTCGATGCGCGTGTCGATGAGCAGTTCTTC.

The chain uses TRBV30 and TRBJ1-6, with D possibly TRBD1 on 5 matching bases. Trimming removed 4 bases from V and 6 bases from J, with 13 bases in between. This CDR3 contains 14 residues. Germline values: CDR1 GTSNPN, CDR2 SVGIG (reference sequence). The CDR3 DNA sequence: TGTGCCTGGAAACCGGGACCGCCTAATTCACCCCTCCACTTT. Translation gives CAWKPGPPNSPLHF.

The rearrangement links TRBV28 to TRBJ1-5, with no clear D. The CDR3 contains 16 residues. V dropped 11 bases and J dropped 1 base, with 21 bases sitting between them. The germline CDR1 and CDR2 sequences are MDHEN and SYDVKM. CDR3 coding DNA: TGTGCCCACGGGCCGGGTTTGGGAGGGAGCAATCAGCCCCAGCATTTT. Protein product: CAHGPGLGGSNQPQHF.

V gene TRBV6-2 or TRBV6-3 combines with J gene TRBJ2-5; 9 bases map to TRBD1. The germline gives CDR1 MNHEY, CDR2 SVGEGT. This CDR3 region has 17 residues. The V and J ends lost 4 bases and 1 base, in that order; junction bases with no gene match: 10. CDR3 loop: CASSLNRDRVVQETQYF. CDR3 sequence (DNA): TGTGCCAGCAGTTTAAACCGGGACAGGGTTGTCCAAGAGACCCAGTACTTC.

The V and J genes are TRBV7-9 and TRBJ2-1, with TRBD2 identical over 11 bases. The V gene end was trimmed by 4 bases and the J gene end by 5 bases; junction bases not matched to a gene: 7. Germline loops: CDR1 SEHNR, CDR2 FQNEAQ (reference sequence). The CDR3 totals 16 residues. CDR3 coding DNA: TGTGCCAGCAGCTCGACTAGCGGGAAAAACCACAATGAGCAGTTCTTC. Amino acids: CASSSTSGKNHNEQFF.

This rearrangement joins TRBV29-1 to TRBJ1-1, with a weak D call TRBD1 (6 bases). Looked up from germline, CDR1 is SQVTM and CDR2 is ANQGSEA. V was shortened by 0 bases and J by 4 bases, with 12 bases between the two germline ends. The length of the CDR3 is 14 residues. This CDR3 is CSVEDGGASTEAFF. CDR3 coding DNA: TGCAGCGTTGAAGACGGGGGCGCGAGCACTGAAGCTTTCTTT.

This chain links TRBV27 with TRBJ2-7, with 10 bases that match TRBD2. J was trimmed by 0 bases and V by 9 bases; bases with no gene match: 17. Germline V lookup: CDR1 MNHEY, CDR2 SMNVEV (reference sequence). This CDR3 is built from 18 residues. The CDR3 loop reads CASFPSLGLAVPSYEQYF. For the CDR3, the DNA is TGTGCCAGTTTCCCGAGTTTAGGACTAGCGGTCCCCTCCTACGAGCAGTACTTC.

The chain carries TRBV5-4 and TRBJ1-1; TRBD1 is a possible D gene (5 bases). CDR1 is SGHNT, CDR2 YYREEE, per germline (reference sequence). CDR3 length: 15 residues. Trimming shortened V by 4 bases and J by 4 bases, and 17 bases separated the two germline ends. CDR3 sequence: CASSPPQGSGTEAFF. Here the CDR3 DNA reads TGTGCCAGCAGCCCGCCGCAGGGAAGTGGCACTGAAGCTTTCTTT.

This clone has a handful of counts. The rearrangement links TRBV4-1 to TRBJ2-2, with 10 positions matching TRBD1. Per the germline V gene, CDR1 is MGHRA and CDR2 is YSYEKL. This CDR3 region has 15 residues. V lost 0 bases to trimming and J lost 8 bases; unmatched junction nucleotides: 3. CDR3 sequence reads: CASSQDGTGVGELFF. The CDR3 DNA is TGCGCCAGCAGCCAAGACGGGACAGGGGTTGGGGAGCTGTTTTTT.

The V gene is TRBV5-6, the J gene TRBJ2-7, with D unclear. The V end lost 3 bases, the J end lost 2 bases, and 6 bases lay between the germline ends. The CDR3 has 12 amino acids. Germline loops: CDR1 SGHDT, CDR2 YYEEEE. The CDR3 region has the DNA TGTGCCAGCAGCTCACCAGCCTACGAGCAGTACTTC. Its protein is CASSSPAYEQYF.

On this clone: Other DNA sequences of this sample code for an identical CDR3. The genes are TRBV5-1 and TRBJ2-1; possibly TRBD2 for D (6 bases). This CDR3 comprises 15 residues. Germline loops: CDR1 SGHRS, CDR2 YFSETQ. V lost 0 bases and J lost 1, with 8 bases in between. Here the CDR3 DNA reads TGCGCCAGCAGCTTGGGTCTAGCGTCCTACAATGAGCAGTTCTTC. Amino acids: CASSLGLASYNEQFF. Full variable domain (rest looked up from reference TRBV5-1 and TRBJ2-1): KAGVTQTPRYLIKTRGQQVTLSCSPISGHRSVSWYQQTPGQGLQFLFEYFSETQRNKGNFPGRFSGRQFSNSRSEMNVSTLELGDSALYLCASSLGLASYNEQFFGPGTRLTVL.

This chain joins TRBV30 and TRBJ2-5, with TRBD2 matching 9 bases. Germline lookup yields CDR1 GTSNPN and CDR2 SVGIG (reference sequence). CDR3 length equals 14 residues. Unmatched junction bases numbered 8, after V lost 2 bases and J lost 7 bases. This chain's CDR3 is CAWSNLAGIGTQYF. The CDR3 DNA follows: TGTGCCTGGAGTAACCTAGCGGGAATAGGGACCCAGTACTTC. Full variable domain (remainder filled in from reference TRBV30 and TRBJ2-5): SQTIHQWPATLVQPVGSPLSLECTVEGTSNPNLYWYRQAAGRGLQLLFYSVGIGQISSEVPQNLSASRPQDRQFILSSKKLLLSDSGFYLCAWSNLAGIGTQYFGPGTRLLVL.